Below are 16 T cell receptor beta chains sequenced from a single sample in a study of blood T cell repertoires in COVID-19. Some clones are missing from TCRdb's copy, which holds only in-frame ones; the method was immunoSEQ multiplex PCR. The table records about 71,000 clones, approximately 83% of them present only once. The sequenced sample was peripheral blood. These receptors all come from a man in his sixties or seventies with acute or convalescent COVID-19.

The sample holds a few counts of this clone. The CDR3 sequence is CASSFLGSTEAFF. DNA for the CDR3: TGTGCCAGCAGTTTCCTGGGGAGCACTGAAGCTTTCTTT. This sequence joins TRBV6-2 or TRBV6-3 and TRBJ1-1; D call uncertain. The CDR3 spans 13 residues. The germline CDR1 and CDR2 sequences are MNHEY and SVGEGT. Trimming stripped 4 bases from V and 4 bases from J, with 10 bases between.

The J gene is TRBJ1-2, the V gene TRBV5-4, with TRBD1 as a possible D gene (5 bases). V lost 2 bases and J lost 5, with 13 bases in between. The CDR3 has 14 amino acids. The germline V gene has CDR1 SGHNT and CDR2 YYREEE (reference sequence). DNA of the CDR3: TGTGCCAGCAGCTTCCAGGGTTTGAGGTATGGCTACACCTTC. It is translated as CASSFQGLRYGYTF.

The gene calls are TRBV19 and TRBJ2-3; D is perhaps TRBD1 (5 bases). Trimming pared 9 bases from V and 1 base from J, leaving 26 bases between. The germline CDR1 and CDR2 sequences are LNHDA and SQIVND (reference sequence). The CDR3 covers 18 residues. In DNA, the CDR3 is TGTGCCAGACGGTCTAGGGGCAGCGTCCCAACTTGCACAGATACGCAGTATTTT. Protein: CARRSRGSVPTCTDTQYF.

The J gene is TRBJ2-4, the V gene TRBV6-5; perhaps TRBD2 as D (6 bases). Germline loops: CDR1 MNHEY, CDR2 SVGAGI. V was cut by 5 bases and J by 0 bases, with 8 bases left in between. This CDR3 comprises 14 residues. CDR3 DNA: TGTGCCAGCAGTCCGGGACTAGCCAAAAACATTCAGTACTTC. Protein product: CASSPGLAKNIQYF.

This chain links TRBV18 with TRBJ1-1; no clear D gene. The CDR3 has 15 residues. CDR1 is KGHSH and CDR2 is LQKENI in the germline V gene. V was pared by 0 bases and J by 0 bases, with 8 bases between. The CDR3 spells CASSPPTGMNTEAFF. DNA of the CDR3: TGTGCCAGCTCACCACCGACGGGAATGAACACTGAAGCTTTCTTT.

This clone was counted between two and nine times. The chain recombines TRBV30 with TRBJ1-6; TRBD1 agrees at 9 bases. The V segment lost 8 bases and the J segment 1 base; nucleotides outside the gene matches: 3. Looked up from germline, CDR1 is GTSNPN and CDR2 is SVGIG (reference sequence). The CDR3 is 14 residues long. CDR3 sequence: CAGDRVSYNSPLHF. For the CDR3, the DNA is TGTGCCGGGGACAGGGTTTCCTATAATTCACCCCTCCACTTT.

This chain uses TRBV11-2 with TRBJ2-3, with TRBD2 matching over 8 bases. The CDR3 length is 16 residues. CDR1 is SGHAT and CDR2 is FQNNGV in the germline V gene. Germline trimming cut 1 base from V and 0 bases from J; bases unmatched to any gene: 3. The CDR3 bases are TGTGCCAGCAGCTTAGGGACTAGCAGAAGCACAGATACGCAGTATTTT. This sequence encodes CASSLGTSRSTDTQYF.

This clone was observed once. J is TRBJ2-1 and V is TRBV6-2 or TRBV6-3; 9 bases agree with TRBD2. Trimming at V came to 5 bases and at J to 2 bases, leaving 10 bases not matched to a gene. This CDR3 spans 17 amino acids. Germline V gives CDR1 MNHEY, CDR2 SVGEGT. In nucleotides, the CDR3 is TGTGCCAGCAGTACCGGGACTAGCTCCATTACCTACAATGAGCAGTTCTTC. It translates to CASSTGTSSITYNEQFF.

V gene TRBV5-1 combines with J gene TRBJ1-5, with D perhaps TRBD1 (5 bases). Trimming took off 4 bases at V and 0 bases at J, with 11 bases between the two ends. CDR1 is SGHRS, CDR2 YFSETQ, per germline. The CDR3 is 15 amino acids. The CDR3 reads CASSPGGGSNQPQHF. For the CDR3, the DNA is TGCGCCAGCAGCCCCGGGGGGGGTAGCAATCAGCCCCAGCATTTT.

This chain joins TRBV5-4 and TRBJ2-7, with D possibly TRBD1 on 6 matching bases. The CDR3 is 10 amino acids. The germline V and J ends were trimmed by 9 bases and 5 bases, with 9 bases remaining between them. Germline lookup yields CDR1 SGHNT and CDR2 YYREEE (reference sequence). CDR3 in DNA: TGTGCCAACAGGGTAGACGAGCAGTACTTC. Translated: CANRVDEQYF.

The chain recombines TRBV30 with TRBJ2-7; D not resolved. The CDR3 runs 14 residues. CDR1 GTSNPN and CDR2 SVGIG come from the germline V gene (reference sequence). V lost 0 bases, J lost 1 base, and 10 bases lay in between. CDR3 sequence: CAWSVDGRSYEQYF. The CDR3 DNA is TGTGCCTGGAGTGTTGATGGCAGGTCCTACGAGCAGTACTTC.

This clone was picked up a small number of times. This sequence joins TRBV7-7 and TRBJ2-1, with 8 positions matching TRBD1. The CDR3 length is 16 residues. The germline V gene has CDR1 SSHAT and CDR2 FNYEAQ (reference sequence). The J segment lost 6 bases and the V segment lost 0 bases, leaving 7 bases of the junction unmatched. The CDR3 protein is CASSLARTGISNEQFF. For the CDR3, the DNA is TGTGCCAGCAGCTTAGCCCGGACAGGGATCTCCAATGAGCAGTTCTTC. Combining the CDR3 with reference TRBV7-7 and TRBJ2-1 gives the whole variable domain GAGVSQSPRYKVTKRGQDVTLRCDPISSHATLYWYQQALGQGPEFLTYFNYEAQPDKSGLPSDRFSAERPEGSISTLTIQRTEQRDSAMYRCASSLARTGISNEQFFGPGTRLTVL.

CDR3 sequence: CASSLEQGGGGTEAFF. Written as DNA, the CDR3 is TGTGCCAGCAGCTTAGAACAGGGGGGAGGTGGAACTGAAGCTTTCTTT. The chain links TRBV7-8 to TRBJ1-1; 8 bases fit TRBD1. The CDR3 spans 16 residues. Germline V gives CDR1 SGHVS, CDR2 FQNEAQ. Trimming removed 1 base from V and 5 bases from J; junction bases left unmatched: 9.

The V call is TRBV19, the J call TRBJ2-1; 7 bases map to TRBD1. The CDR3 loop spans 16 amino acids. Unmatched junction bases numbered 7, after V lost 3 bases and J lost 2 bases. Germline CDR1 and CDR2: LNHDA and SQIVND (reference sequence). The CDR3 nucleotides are TGTGCCAGTAGTATCCCCCGACAGGGACCCTACAATGAGCAGTTCTTC. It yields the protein CASSIPRQGPYNEQFF.

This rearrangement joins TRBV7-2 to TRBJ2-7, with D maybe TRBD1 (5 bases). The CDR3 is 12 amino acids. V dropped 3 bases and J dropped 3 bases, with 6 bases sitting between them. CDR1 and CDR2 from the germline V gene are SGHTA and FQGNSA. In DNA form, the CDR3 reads TGTGCCAGCAGCTTGCAGGGCTACGAGCAGTACTTC. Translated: CASSLQGYEQYF.

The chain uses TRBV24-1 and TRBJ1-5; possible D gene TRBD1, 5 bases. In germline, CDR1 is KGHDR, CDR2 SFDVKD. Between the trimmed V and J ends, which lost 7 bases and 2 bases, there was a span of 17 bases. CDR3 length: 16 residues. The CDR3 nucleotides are TGTGCCACCAGAGACGTGGGGGGAGGCGGCAATCAGCCCCAGCATTTT. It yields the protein CATRDVGGGGNQPQHF.